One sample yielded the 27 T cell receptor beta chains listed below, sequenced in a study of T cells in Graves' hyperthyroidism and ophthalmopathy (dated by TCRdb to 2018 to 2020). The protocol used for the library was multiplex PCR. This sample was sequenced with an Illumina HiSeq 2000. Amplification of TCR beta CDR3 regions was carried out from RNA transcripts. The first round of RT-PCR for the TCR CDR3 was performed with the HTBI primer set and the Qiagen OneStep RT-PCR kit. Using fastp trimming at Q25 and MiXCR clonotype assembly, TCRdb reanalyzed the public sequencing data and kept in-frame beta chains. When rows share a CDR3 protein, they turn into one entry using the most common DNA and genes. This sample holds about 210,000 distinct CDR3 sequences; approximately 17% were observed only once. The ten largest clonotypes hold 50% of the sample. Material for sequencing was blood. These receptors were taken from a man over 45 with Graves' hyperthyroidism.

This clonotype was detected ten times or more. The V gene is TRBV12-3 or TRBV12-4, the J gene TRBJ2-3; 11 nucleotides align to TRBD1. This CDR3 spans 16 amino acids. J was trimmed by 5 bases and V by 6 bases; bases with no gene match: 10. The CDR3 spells CASSPGQGVLGDTQYF. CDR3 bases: TGTGCCAGCAGCCCGGGACAGGGGGTCCTCGGAGATACGCAGTATTTT.

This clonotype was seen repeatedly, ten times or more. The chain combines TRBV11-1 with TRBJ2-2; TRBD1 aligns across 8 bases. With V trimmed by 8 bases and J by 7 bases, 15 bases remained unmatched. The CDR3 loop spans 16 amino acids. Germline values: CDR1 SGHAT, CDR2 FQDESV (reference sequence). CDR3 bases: TGTGCCAGCGAAAAATCTTACAGGGGGAGTAGCGGGGAGCTGTTTTTT. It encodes CASEKSYRGSSGELFF.

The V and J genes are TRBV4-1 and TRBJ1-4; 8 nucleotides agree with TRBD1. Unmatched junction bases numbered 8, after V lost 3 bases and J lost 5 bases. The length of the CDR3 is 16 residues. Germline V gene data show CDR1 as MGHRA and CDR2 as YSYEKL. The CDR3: CASSQFPGQANEKLFF. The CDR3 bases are TGCGCCAGCAGCCAGTTTCCGGGACAGGCCAATGAAAAACTGTTTTTT.

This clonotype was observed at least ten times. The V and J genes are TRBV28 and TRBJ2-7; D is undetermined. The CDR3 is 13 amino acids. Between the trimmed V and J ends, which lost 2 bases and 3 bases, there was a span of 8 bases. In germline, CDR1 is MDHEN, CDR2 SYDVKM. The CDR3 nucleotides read TGTGCCAGCAGTTTAGGGCACCTCTACGAGCAGTACTTC. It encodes CASSLGHLYEQYF.

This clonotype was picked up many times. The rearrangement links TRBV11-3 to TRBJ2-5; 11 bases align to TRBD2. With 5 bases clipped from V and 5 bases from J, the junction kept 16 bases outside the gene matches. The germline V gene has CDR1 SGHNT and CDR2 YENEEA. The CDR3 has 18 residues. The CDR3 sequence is CASSTGTSGYPNDETQYF. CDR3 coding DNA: TGTGCCAGCAGCACCGGGACTAGCGGATACCCAAACGATGAGACCCAGTACTTC.

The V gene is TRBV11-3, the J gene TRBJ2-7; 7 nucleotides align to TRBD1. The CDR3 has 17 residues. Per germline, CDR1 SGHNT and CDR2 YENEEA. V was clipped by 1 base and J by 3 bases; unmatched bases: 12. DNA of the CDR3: TGTGCCAGCAGCTTAGGAGGGACAGTAGACGGAATCTACGAGCAGTACTTC. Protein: CASSLGGTVDGIYEQYF.

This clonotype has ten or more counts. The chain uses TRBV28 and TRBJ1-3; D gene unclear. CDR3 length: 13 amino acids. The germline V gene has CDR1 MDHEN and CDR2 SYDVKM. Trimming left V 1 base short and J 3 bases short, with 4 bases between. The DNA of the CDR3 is TGTGCCAGCAGTTTATTTGGTGGAAACACCATATATTTT. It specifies CASSLFGGNTIYF.

The CDR3 bases are TGTGCCAGCAGTCCACCTTCCGGGACAGGGGAAATTCAGTACTTC. Translating it yields CASSPPSGTGEIQYF. This rearrangement joins TRBV28 to TRBJ2-4; 10 bases agree with TRBD1. The germline gives CDR1 MDHEN, CDR2 SYDVKM. The CDR3 length is 15 residues. V shed 5 bases and J 10 bases; nucleotides not matched to a gene: 11. Drawing the rest from reference TRBV28 and TRBJ2-4, the complete variable domain is DVKVTQSSRYLVKRTGEKVFLECVQDMDHENMFWYRQDPGLGLRLIYFSYDVKMKEKGDIPEGYSVSREKKERFSLILESASTNQTSMYLCASSPPSGTGEIQYFGAGTRLSVL.

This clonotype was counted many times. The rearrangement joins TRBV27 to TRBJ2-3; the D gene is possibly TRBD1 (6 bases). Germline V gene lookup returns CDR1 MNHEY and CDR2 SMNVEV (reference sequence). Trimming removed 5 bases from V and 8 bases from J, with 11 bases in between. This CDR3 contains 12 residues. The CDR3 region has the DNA TGTGCCAGCAGTCCGACAGGTCCTACGCAGTATTTT. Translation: CASSPTGPTQYF.

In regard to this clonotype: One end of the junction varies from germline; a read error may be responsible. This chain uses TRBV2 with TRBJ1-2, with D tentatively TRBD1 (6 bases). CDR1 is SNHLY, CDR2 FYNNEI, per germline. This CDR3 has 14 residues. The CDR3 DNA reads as TGTGCCAGCAGCACAACCAGGGGAATGCAAGGCTACGCCTTC. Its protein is CASSTTRGMQGYAF. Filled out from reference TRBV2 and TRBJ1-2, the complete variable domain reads EPEVTQTPSHQVTQMGQEVILRCVPISNHLYFYWYRQILGQKVEFLVSFYNNEISEKSEIFDDQFSVERPDGSNFTLKIRSTKLEDSAMYFCASSTTRGMQGYAFGSGTRLTVV.

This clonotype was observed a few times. CDR3 sequence (DNA): TGTGCCAGCAGTGAGTACGGCTCTAACTCCTACGAGCAGTACTTC. It specifies CASSEYGSNSYEQYF. This rearrangement joins TRBV6-1 to TRBJ2-7, with D hard to call. The CDR3 has 15 residues. From germline, CDR1 is MNHNS and CDR2 SASEGT. Trimming removed 3 bases at V and 0 bases at J, with 12 bases between.

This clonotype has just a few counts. CDR3 amino acids: CSAPTPYSNQPQHF. CDR3 DNA: TGCAGTGCTCCGACACCTTATAGCAATCAGCCCCAGCATTTT. This chain joins TRBV20-1 and TRBJ1-5, with D uncertain. The CDR3 is 14 amino acids. CDR1 and CDR2 from the germline V gene are DFQATT and SNEGSKA (reference sequence). V lost 5 bases and J lost 0, with 11 bases in between.

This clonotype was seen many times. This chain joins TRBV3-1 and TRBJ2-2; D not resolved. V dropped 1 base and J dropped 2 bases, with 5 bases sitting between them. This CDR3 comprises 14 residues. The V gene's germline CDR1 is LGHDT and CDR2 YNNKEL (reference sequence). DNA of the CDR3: TGTGCCAGCAGCCAAGGGGTCAACACCGGGGAGCTGTTTTTT. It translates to CASSQGVNTGELFF. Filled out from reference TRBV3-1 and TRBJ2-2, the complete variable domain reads DTAVSQTPKYLVTQMGNDKSIKCEQNLGHDTMYWYKQDSKKFLKIMFSYNNKELIINETVPNRFSPKSPDKAHLNLHINSLELGDSAVYFCASSQGVNTGELFFGEGSRLTVL.

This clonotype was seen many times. CDR3: CASSLGTAVWSEQYF. The DNA of the CDR3 is TGTGCCAGCAGCTTGGGGACAGCGGTTTGGAGCGAGCAGTACTTC. The chain is built from TRBV5-6 and TRBJ2-7; a possible D gene is TRBD1 (6 bases). Deletions cut 0 bases from V and 6 bases from J, with 16 bases between. The germline V gene encodes CDR1 SGHDT and CDR2 YYEEEE. The CDR3 spans 15 residues.

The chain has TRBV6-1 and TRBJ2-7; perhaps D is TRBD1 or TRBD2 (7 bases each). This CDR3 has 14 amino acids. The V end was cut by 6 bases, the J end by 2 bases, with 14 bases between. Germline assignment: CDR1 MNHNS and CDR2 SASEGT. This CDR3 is CASRSAGQTYEQYF. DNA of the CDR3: TGTGCCAGCAGGTCAGCGGGACAGACCTACGAGCAGTACTTC.

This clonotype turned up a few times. For the CDR3, the DNA is TGCGCCAGCAGCTTGAACATGGACAGAAGCTCTGGAAACACCATATATTTT. This sequence encodes CASSLNMDRSSGNTIYF. The chain has TRBV5-1 and TRBJ1-3; D might be TRBD1 (6 bases). CDR1 SGHRS and CDR2 YFSETQ come from the germline V gene. CDR3 size: 17 residues. V lost 1 base and J lost 0, with 14 bases in between.

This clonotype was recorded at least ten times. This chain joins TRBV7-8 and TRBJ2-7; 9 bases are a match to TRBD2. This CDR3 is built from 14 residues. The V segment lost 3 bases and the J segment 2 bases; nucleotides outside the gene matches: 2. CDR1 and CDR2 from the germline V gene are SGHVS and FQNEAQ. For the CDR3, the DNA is TGTGCCAGCAGCTTGCGGGAGGGCCCCTACGAGCAGTACTTC. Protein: CASSLREGPYEQYF.

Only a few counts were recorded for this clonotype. The CDR3 DNA reads TGCGCCAGCAGCTTGGAGACAGCCTACGAGCAGTACTTC. Its translation: CASSLETAYEQYF. The gene calls are TRBV5-1 and TRBJ2-7; the D gene is possibly TRBD1 (5 bases). V was clipped by 0 bases and J by 2 bases, with 6 bases between them. The CDR3 has 13 residues. The germline V gene has CDR1 SGHRS and CDR2 YFSETQ.

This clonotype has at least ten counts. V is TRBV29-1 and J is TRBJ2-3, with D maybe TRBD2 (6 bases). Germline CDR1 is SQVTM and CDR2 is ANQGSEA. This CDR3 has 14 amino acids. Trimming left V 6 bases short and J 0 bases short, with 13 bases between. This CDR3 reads CSVAQAGSTDTQYF. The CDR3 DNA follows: TGCAGCGTGGCCCAGGCGGGGAGCACAGATACGCAGTATTTT.

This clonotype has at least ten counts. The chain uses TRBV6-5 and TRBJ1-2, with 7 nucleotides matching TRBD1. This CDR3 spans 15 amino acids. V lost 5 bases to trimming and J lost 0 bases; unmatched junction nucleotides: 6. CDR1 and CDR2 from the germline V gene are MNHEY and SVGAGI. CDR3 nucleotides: TGTGCCAGCAGTCCCTGGGGACAGACTAACTATGGCTACACCTTC. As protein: CASSPWGQTNYGYTF.

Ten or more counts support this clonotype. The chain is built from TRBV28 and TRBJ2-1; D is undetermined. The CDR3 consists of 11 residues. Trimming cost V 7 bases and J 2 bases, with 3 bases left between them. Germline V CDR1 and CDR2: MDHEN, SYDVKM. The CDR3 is CASTTYNEQFF. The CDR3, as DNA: TGTGCCAGCACCACCTACAATGAGCAGTTCTTC.

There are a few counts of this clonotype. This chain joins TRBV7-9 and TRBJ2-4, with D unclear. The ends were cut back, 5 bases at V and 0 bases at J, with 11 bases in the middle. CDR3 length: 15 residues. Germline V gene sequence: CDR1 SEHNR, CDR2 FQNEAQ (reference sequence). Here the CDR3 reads CASSPRSVAKNIQYF. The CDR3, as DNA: TGTGCCAGCAGCCCCAGGTCCGTAGCCAAAAACATTCAGTACTTC.

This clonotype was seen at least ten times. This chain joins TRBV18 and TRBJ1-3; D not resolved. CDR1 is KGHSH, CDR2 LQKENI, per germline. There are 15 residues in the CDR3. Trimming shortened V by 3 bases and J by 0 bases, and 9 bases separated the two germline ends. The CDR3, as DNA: TGTGCCAGCTCACCGACGGATAACTCTGGAAACACCATATATTTT. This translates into CASSPTDNSGNTIYF.

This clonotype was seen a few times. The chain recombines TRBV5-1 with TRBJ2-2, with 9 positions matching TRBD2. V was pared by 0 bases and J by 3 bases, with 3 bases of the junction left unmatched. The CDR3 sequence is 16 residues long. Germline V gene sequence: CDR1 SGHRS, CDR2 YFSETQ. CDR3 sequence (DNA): TGCGCCAGCAGCTTGGTGGTAGCGGGAGACACCGGGGAGCTGTTTTTT. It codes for CASSLVVAGDTGELFF.

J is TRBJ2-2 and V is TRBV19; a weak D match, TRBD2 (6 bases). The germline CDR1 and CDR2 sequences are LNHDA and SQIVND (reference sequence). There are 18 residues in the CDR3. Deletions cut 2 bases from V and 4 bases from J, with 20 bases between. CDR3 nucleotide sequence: TGTGCCAGTAGTATAAGGCAGGGAGGTCGTTTAAGCACCGGGGAGCTGTTTTTT. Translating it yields CASSIRQGGRLSTGELFF.

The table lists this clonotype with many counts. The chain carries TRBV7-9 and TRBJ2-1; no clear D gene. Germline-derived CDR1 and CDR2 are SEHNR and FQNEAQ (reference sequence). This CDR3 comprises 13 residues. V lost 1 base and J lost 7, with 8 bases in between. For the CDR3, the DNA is TGTGCCAGCAGCTTAGATGTCCTGAATGAGCAGTTCTTC. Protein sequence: CASSLDVLNEQFF.

As DNA, the CDR3 is TGTGCCAGCAGCTTGATTGGGGACTTTGCGGAGCAGTACTTC. It specifies CASSLIGDFAEQYF. This chain joins TRBV5-6 and TRBJ2-7, with a tentative D call TRBD2 (6 bases). The CDR3 consists of 14 residues. Looked up from germline, CDR1 is SGHDT and CDR2 is YYEEEE. The V end lost 1 base, the J end lost 7 bases, and 15 bases lay between the germline ends.